The rows below give T cell receptor beta chains drawn from one sample of a study of blood T cell repertoires in COVID-19. Generated by immunoSEQ multiplex PCR, the TCRdb table keeps only in-frame clones and is missing some. The table records 200,000 to 250,000 clones, about 86% of them present only once. Specimen: PBMCs or T cells enriched from blood (not recorded which). These receptors all come from a woman between 40 and 55 years old with acute COVID-19. The CDR3 runs from the conserved cysteine through the conserved F or W. D genes are given only for firm matches. The size entry is marked missing in some rows and otherwise reads once, few, many or a size class.

TRBJ2-1,TRBV12-3/TRBV12-4,once,-,CASSFRGEQFF,TGTGCCAGCAGTTTCCGCGGGGAGCAGTTCTTC
TRBJ1-4,TRBV29-1,-,TRBD1,CSVGTGGGGEKLFF,TGCAGCGTAGGGACAGGGGGAGGAGGTGAAAAACTGTTTTTT
TRBJ2-5,TRBV21-1,-,-,CASCGGRVIETQYF,TGTGCCAGCTGTGGGGGGAGGGTAATAGAGACCCAGTACTTC
TRBJ1-2,TRBV28,-,-,CASSLSLPGGYTF,TGTGCCAGCAGTCTCTCGCTCCCGGGAGGCTACACCTTC
TRBJ2-1,TRBV5-6,-,TRBD2,CASSLGGLAYNEQFF,TGTGCCAGCAGCTTGGGGGGACTAGCCTACAATGAGCAGTTCTTC
TRBJ2-2,TRBV14,-,TRBD2,CASSQDYGLVHTGELFF,TGTGCCAGCAGCCAAGATTATGGACTAGTACACACCGGGGAGCTGTTTTTT
TRBJ2-3,TRBV29-1,-,TRBD2,CSAYGGVTDTQYF,TGCAGCGCGTACGGGGGGGTCACAGATACGCAGTATTTT
TRBJ2-4,TRBV24-1,-,TRBD2,CATSDFREGRNIQYF,TGTGCCACCAGTGATTTTCGGGAGGGCCGAAACATTCAGTACTTC
TRBJ2-5,TRBV29-1,-,-,CSVEWANSYQETQYF,TGCAGCGTTGAATGGGCTAATTCGTACCAAGAGACCCAGTACTTC
TRBJ2-5,TRBV7-9,-,TRBD1,CASMGQEHTSPGRAQYF,TGTGCCAGCATGGGACAGGAGCATACTAGCCCAGGTCGCGCCCAGTACTTC
TRBJ1-6,TRBV12-3/TRBV12-4,-,-,CASSFSGDSPLHF,TGTGCCAGCAGTTTTTCAGGCGACTCACCCCTCCACTTT
TRBJ1-1,TRBV19,-,-,CASSISATGEAFF,TGTGCCAGTAGTATCTCTGCGACAGGTGAAGCTTTCTTT
TRBJ1-6,TRBV20-1,-,-,CSASGTITNSPLHF,TGCAGTGCTAGTGGGACTATCACAAATTCACCCCTCCACTTT
TRBJ2-1,TRBV2,few,TRBD2,CASSLRGAGGRLARNEQFF,TGTGCCAGCTCCCTAAGGGGGGCAGGCGGGAGGCTAGCGAGGAATGAGCAGTTCTTC
TRBJ2-7,TRBV11-2,-,TRBD2,CASSWGGYEQYF,TGTGCCAGCAGCTGGGGGGGGTACGAGCAGTACTTC
TRBJ2-7,TRBV4-2,-,-,CASSPEGGYEQYF,TGTGCCAGCAGCCCCGAGGGTGGCTACGAGCAGTACTTC
TRBJ1-5,TRBV28,-,-,CASSPRVERGNQPQHF,TGTGCCAGCAGCCCCCGAGTGGAGCGGGGCAATCAGCCCCAGCATTTT
TRBJ2-1,TRBV7-3,medium-sized,TRBD2,CASSPHASGIYNEQFF,TGTGCCAGCAGCCCCCATGCTAGCGGAATCTACAATGAGCAGTTCTTC
TRBJ1-5,TRBV18,-,-,CASSPREDQPQHF,TGTGCCAGCTCACCACGGGAGGACCAGCCCCAGCATTTT
TRBJ1-3,TRBV12-3/TRBV12-4,-,TRBD1,CASSLGQVNTIYF,TGTGCCAGCAGTCTGGGACAGGTTAACACCATATATTTT
TRBJ2-1,TRBV7-6,-,-,CASANGARAGQFF,TGTGCCAGCGCAAATGGGGCTAGGGCCGGGCAGTTCTTC
TRBJ2-3,TRBV4-1,-,-,CASSQEGRRRDGGTDTQYF,TGCGCCAGCAGCCAAGAGGGCCGCAGGCGGGATGGTGGCACAGATACGCAGTATTTT
TRBJ1-3,TRBV15,once,-,CATSRDQRRNTIYF,TGTGCCACCAGCAGAGATCAGAGGAGAAACACCATATATTTT
TRBJ2-1,TRBV6-4,many,-,CASSEFGGSNNEQFF,TGTGCCAGCAGTGAGTTTGGCGGGTCAAACAATGAGCAGTTCTTC
TRBJ2-1,TRBV29-1,-,TRBD1,CSLGRDRGMNEQFF,TGCAGCCTGGGCCGGGACAGGGGCATGAATGAGCAGTTCTTC